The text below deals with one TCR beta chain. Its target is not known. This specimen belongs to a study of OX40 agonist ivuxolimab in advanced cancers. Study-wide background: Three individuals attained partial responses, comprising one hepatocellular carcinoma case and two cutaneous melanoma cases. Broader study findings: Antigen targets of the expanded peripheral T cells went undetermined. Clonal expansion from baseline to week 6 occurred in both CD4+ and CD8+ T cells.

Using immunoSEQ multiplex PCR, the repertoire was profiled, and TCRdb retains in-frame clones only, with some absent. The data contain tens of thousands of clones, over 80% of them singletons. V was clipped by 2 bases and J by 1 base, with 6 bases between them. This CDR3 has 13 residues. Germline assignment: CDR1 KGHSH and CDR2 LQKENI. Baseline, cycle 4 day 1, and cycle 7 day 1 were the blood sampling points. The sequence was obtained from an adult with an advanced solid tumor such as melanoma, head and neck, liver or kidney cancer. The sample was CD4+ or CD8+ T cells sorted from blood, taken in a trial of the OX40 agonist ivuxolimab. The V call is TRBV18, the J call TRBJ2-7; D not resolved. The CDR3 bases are TGTGCCAGCTCACCAGCACAGTCCTACGAGCAGTACTTC. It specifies CASSPAQSYEQYF.